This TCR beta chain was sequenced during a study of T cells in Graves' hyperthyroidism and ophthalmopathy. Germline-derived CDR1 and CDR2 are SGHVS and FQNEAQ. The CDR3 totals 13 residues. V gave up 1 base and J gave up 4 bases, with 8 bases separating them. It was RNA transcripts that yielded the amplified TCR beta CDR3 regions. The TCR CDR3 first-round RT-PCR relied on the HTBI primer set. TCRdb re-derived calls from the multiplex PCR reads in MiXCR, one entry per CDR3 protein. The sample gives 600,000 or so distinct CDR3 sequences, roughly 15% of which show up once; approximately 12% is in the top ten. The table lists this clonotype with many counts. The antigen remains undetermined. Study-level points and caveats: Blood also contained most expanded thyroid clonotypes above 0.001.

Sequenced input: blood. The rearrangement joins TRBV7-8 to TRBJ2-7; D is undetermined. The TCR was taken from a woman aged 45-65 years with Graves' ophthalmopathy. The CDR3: CASSLGMGYEQYF. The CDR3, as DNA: TGTGCCAGCAGCTTAGGCATGGGGTACGAGCAGTACTTC. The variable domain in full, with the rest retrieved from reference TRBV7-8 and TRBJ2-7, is GAGVSQSPRYKVAKRGQDVALRCDPISGHVSLFWYQQALGQGPEFLTYFQNEAQLDKSGLPSDRFFAERPEGSVSTLKIQRTQQEDSAVYLCASSLGMGYEQYFGPGTRLTVT.